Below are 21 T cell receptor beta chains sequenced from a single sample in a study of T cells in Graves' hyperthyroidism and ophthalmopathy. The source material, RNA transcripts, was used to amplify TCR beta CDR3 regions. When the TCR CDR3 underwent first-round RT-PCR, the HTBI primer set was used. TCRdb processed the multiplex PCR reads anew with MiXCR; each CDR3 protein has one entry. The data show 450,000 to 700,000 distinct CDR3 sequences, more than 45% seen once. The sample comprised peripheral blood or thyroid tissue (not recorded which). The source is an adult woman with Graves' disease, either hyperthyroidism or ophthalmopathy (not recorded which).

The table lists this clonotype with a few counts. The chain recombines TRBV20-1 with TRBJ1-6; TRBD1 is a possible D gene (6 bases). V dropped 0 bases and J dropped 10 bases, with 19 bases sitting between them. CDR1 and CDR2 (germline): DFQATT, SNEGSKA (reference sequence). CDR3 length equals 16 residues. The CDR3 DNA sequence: TGCAGTGCTAGAGATCCCCGGACAGACATGGGGTCACCCCTCCACTTT. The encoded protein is CSARDPRTDMGSPLHF.

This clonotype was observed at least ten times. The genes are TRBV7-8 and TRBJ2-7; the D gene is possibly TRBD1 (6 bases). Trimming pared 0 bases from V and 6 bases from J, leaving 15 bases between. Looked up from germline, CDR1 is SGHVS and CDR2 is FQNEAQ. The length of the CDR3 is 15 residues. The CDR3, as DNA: TGTGCCAGCAGCTTAGCGGGACACGCCGGCGGCGAGCAGTACTTC. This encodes CASSLAGHAGGEQYF.

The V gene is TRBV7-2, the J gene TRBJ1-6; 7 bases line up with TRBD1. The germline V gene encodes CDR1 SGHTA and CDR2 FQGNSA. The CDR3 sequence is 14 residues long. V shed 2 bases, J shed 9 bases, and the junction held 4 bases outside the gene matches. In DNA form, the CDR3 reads TGTGCCAGCAGCTTAACAGGGGCTGGTTCACCCCTCCACTTT. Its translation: CASSLTGAGSPLHF. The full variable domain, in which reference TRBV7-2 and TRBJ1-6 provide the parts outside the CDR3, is GAGVSQSPSNKVTEKGKDVELRCDPISGHTALYWYRQSLGQGLEFLIYFQGNSAPDKSGLPSDRFSAERTGGSVSTLTIQRTQQEDSAVYLCASSLTGAGSPLHFGNGTRLTVT.

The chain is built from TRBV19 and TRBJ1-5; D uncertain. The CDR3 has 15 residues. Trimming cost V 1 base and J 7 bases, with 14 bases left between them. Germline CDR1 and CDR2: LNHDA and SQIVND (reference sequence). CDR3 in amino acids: CASSIVKDVGQPQHF. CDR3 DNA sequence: TGTGCCAGTAGTATAGTAAAGGACGTCGGGCAGCCCCAGCATTTT.

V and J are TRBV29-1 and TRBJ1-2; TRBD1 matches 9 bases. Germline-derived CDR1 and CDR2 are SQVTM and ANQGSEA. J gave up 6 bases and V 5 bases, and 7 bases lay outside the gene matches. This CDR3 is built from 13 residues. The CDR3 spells CSVSRDRDDGYTF. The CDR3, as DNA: TGCAGCGTTTCGAGGGACAGGGATGATGGCTACACCTTC.

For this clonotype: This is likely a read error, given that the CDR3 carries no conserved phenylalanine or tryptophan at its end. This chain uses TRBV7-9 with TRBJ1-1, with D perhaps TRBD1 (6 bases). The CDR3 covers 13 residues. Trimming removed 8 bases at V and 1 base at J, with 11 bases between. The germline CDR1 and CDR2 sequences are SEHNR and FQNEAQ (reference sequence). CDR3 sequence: CASFRGANTEAFS. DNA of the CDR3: TGTGCCAGCTTCCGGGGGGCGAACACTGAAGCTTTCTCT.

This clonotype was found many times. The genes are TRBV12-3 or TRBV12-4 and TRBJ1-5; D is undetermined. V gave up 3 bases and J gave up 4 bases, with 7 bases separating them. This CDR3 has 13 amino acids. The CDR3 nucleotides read TGTGCCAGCAGTTTTGGGGAAAATCAGCCCCAGCATTTT. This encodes CASSFGENQPQHF.

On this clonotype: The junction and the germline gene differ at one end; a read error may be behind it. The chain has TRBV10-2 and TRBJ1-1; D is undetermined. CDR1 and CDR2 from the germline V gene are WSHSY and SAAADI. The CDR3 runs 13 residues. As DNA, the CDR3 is TGCGCCAGCTCCCTCCGAGGACGGTCTGAAACTTTCTTT. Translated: CASSLRGRSETFF.

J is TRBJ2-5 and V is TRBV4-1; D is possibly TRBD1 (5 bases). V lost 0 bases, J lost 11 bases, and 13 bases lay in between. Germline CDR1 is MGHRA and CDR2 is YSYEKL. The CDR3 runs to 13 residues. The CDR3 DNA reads TGCGCCAGCAGCCAAGAATGGGGCGGTGATCAGTACTTC. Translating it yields CASSQEWGGDQYF.

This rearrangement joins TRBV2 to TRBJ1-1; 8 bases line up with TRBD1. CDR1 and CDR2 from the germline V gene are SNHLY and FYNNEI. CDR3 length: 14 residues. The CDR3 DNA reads TGTGCTAAAAGAGGACAGGGTCAGAACACTGAAGCTTTCTTT. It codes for CAKRGQGQNTEAFF.

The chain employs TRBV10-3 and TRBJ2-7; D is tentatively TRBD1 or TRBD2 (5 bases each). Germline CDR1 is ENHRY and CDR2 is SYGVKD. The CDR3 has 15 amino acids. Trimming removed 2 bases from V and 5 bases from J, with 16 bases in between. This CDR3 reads CAISEEGQEVNEQYF. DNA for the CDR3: TGTGCCATCAGTGAGGAGGGGCAGGAAGTCAACGAGCAGTACTTC.

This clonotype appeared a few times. Here the CDR3 DNA reads TGTGCCATCAAAGGACAGGGTCGGGACACTGAAGCTTTCTTT. Protein: CAIKGQGRDTEAFF. This sequence joins TRBV10-3 and TRBJ1-1; 8 bases align to TRBD1. The CDR3 covers 14 residues. Germline lookup yields CDR1 ENHRY and CDR2 SYGVKD. With 7 bases clipped from V and 3 bases from J, the junction kept 7 bases outside the gene matches.

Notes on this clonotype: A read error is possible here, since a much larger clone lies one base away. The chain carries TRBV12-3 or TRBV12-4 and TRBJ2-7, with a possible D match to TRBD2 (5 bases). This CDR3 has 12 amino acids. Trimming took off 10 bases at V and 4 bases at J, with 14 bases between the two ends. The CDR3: CAIGGGFYEQYF. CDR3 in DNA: TGTGCCATCGGAGGAGGTTTTTACGAGCAGTACTTC.

CDR3 sequence: CASSMSPGGDEAFF. CDR3 nucleotides: TGTGCCAGCAGCATGAGCCCGGGGGGCGATGAAGCTTTCTTT. V usage is TRBV7-9 and J usage is TRBJ1-1; maybe TRBD1 (6 bases). The CDR3 loop spans 14 amino acids. Per the germline V gene, CDR1 is SEHNR and CDR2 is FQNEAQ (reference sequence). V was clipped by 5 bases and J by 7 bases, with 17 bases between them. The entire variable domain, with the rest obtained from reference TRBV7-9 and TRBJ1-1, is as follows: DTGVSQNPRHKITKRGQNVTFRCDPISEHNRLYWYRQTLGQGPEFLTYFQNEAQLEKSRLLSDRFSAERPKGSFSTLEIQRTEQGDSAMYLCASSMSPGGDEAFFGQGTRLTVV.

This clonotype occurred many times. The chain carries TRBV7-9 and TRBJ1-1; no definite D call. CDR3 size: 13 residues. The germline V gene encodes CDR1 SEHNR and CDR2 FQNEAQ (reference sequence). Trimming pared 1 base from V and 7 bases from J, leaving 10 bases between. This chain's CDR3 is CASSLVLGSEAFF. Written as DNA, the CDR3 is TGTGCCAGCAGCTTAGTTTTGGGCAGTGAAGCTTTCTTT.

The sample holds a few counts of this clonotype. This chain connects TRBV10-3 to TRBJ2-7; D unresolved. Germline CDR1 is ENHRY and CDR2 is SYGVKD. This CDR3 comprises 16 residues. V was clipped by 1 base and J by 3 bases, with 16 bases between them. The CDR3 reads CAISEFFSPDGYEQYF. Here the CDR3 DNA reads TGTGCCATCAGTGAGTTTTTTAGCCCCGACGGCTACGAGCAGTACTTC.

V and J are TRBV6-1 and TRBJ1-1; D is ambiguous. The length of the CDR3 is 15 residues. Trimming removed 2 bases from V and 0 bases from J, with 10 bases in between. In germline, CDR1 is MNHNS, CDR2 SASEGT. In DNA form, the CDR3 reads TGTGCCAGCAGTGAAAGGTACAGACTGAACACTGAAGCTTTCTTT. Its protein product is CASSERYRLNTEAFF.

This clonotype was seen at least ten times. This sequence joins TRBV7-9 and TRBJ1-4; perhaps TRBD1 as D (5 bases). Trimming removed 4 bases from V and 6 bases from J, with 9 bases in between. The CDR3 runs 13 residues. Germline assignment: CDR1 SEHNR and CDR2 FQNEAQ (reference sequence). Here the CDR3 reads CASSSIQDEKLFF. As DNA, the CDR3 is TGTGCCAGCAGCTCGATACAGGATGAAAAACTGTTTTTT. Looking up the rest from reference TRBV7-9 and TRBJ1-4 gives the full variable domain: DTGVSQNPRHKITKRGQNVTFRCDPISEHNRLYWYRQTLGQGPEFLTYFQNEAQLEKSRLLSDRFSAERPKGSFSTLEIQRTEQGDSAMYLCASSSIQDEKLFFGSGTQLSVL.

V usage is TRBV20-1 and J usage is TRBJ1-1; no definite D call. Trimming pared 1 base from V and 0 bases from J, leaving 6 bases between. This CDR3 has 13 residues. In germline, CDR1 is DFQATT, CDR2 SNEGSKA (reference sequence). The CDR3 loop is CSARGSVNTEAFF. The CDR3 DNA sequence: TGCAGTGCTAGAGGCTCCGTGAACACTGAAGCTTTCTTT.

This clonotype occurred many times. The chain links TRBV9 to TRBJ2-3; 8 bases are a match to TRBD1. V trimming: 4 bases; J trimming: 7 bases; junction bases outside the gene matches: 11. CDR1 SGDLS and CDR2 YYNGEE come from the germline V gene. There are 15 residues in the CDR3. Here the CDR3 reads CASSRDRRQYNTQYF. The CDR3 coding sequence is TGTGCCAGCAGCAGGGACAGGAGGCAATACAATACGCAGTATTTT.

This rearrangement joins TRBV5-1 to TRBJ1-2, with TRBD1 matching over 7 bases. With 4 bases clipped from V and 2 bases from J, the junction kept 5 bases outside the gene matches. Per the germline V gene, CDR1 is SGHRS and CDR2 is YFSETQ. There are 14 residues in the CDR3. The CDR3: CASSTLQGNYGYTF. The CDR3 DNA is TGCGCCAGCAGCACGTTACAGGGGAACTATGGCTACACCTTC.